This entry describes one T cell receptor beta chain. Antigen specificity is unknown. Viral peptide pools were used in the ViraFEST assay to expand antigen-specific CD4+ T cells, and sequencing came afterward. Upon completion of more than eight days in culture, CD4+ T cells were isolated. Nobody among the vaccine recipients had prior SARS-CoV-2 infection (nucleocapsid antibodies were negative). Only in-frame clones appear in the TCRdb table, and some are missing; sequencing was by immunoSEQ multiplex PCR. The data contain just under 45,000 clones, around 78% of them singletons. This record belongs to a study of vaccination effects on CD4 cells after COVID-19. Study-level findings and limits: Pronounced clonal contraction occurred in clones induced by infection and by vaccine late after vaccination.

This CDR3 comprises 13 residues. The V end lost 2 bases, the J end lost 2 bases, and 9 bases lay between the germline ends. Germline loops: CDR1 SQVTM, CDR2 ANQGSEA. The sequencing here drew on CD4+ T cells from PBMCs cultured with SARS-CoV-2 spike peptides, taken before COVID-19 vaccination. The chain links TRBV29-1 to TRBJ2-5; maybe TRBD1 (6 bases). The receptor's source is a human donor who received a COVID-19 vaccine. The CDR3 DNA is TGCAGCGTTGAAAGGGGGATACAAGAGACCCAGTACTTC. This gives the protein CSVERGIQETQYF.